The clone carrying this TCR beta chain was seen only a few times. Its antigen is not known. This sample was included in a study of cytomegalovirus exposure and HLA in healthy donors. Overall study results and limits: In a later analysis, at a false discovery rate of 0.05, about 16,000 TCR beta sequences matched HLA alleles.

CDR1 is SGHTA and CDR2 is FQGTGA in the germline V gene. V was cut by 3 bases and J by 0 bases, with 6 bases left in between. The CDR3 is made up of 14 amino acids. The PCR had 60 Vbeta and 13 Jbeta primers. The data were produced by immunoSEQ multiplex PCR, yet TCRdb's version contains in-frame clones alone and is incomplete. The sample records over 110,000 clones, 82% being singletons. The sequence was collected from a male donor in good health and CMV-seronegative. Sequenced material: PBMCs. The gene calls are TRBV7-3 and TRBJ1-3; D unclear. This CDR3 reads CASSLLSSGNTIYF. CDR3 nucleotides: TGTGCCAGCAGCTTGCTCAGCTCTGGAAACACCATATATTTT. Based on the CDR3 plus reference TRBV7-3 and TRBJ1-3, the full variable domain is GAGVSQTPSNKVTEKGKYVELRCDPISGHTALYWYRQSLGQGPEFLIYFQGTGAADDSGLPNDRFFAVRPEGSVSTLKIQRTERGDSAVYLCASSLLSSGNTIYFGEGSWLTVV.